One and the same sample provided the 26 T cell receptor beta chains below, sequenced in a study of human T cells and chemical hapten exposure. In TCRdb, the RACE reads were re-called with MiXCR into one record per CDR3 protein. The data hold 95,000 or so distinct CDR3 sequences, with 10% to 12% observed a single time. As to time point: patch test 2, 6 weeks after DPC sensitization. Treatment of the sample: therapeutic diphenylcyclopropenone sensitization with weekly scalp DPC. The sequencing here drew on whole blood, taken in connection with sensitization to the hapten diphenylcyclopropenone (DPC). These receptors were taken from a woman aged 35 to 49 with alopecia areata. Some clones in this sample may be carry-over from other donors' samples.

The chain recombines TRBV4-3 with TRBJ1-6; a weak D match, TRBD1 (5 bases). The ends were cut back, 0 bases at V and 10 bases at J, with 16 bases in the middle. The CDR3 is made up of 16 amino acids. Germline V gene sequence: CDR1 LGHNA, CDR2 YSLEER. CDR3 amino acids: CASSQESGQGRSPLHF. In DNA, the CDR3 is TGCGCCAGCAGCCAAGAGTCGGGCCAGGGCAGGTCACCCCTCCACTTT.

This clonotype occurred many times. The CDR3 spells CASGLAGTGDLYGYTF. DNA of the CDR3: TGTGCTAGTGGTTTGGCCGGGACAGGAGACCTCTATGGCTACACCTTC. V usage is TRBV12-5 and J usage is TRBJ1-2; the match to TRBD1 covers 8 bases. CDR1 is LGHNT, CDR2 FRNRAP, per germline. The CDR3 covers 16 residues. V was clipped by 1 base and J by 4 bases; unmatched bases: 8.

The chain links TRBV7-9 to TRBJ2-1, with a weak D call TRBD1 (5 bases). Germline CDR1 and CDR2: SEHNR and FQNEAQ (reference sequence). This CDR3 is built from 13 residues. Trimming took 3 bases from V and 7 from J, leaving 10 bases between them. The CDR3: CASSFRPGNEQFF. CDR3 DNA: TGTGCCAGCAGCTTTAGGCCAGGGAATGAGCAGTTCTTC. Using reference TRBV7-9 and TRBJ2-1 for the parts outside the CDR3, the full variable domain is DTGVSQNPRHKITKRGQNVTFRCDPISEHNRLYWYRQTLGQGPEFLTYFQNEAQLEKSRLLSDRFSAERPKGSFSTLEIQRTEQGDSAMYLCASSFRPGNEQFFGPGTRLTVL.

The table lists this clonotype with a few counts. The rearrangement links TRBV11-3 to TRBJ2-1; D is ambiguous. The CDR3 is 15 amino acids. Germline V gives CDR1 SGHNT, CDR2 YENEEA. V lost 2 bases to trimming and J lost 9 bases, with 17 bases between them. CDR3 amino acids: CASSLLRTPPGEQFF. The CDR3 DNA reads TGTGCCAGCAGCTTACTTAGGACCCCCCCTGGTGAGCAGTTCTTC.

Only a few counts were recorded for this clonotype. The gene calls are TRBV29-1 and TRBJ1-1; D perhaps matches TRBD1 (6 bases). Germline V gives CDR1 SQVTM, CDR2 ANQGSEA. V was clipped by 7 bases and J by 1 base, with 10 bases between them. This CDR3 is built from 12 residues. In nucleotides, the CDR3 is TGCAGCGCCAAACAGGGGAACACTGAAGCTTTCTTT. The encoded protein is CSAKQGNTEAFF.

There are many counts of this clonotype. The chain is built from TRBV6-5 and TRBJ2-3; D not certain. V lost 5 bases to trimming and J lost 5 bases, with 14 bases between them. This CDR3 region has 14 residues. Germline V CDR1 and CDR2: MNHEY, SVGAGI. CDR3 sequence reads: CASSRLKSGDTQYF. CDR3 in DNA: TGTGCCAGCAGTCGCCTGAAATCGGGAGATACGCAGTATTTT.

At least ten counts were recorded for this clonotype. The chain employs TRBV21-1 and TRBJ1-2; the D segment call TRBD1 is taken from the table without a DNA check. TRBV21-1 is a pseudogene segment. This CDR3 has 14 amino acids. CDR3 DNA sequence: TGTGCCAGCAGCACCCCGGTCCCTAACTATGGCTACACCTTC. Protein product: CASSTPVPNYGYTF.

In its sample, this clonotype was seen a few times. The J gene is TRBJ2-1, the V gene TRBV18; 10 nucleotides align to TRBD2. Germline CDR1 and CDR2: KGHSH and LQKENI. This CDR3 spans 16 amino acids. After removal of 0 bases from V and 3 bases from J, the junction contained 2 bases not matched to a gene. The CDR3 nucleotides are TGTGCCAGCTCACCACCGAAGCGGGGGGGCTACAATGAGCAGTTCTTC. Translation gives CASSPPKRGGYNEQFF.

This clonotype has a handful of counts. The chain employs TRBV29-1 and TRBJ2-7; D gene ambiguous. The germline gives CDR1 SQVTM, CDR2 ANQGSEA. The CDR3 totals 13 residues. V was shortened by 7 bases and J by 0 bases, with 13 bases between the two germline ends. Written as DNA, the CDR3 is TGCAGCGCCCGCGTTTCGACCTCCTACGAGCAGTACTTC. Encoded protein: CSARVSTSYEQYF.

This clonotype occurred many times. The chain recombines TRBV2 with TRBJ2-1, with 10 bases aligning to TRBD1. The CDR3 totals 13 residues. Trimming at V came to 8 bases and at J to 4 bases, leaving 2 bases not matched to a gene. CDR1 SNHLY and CDR2 FYNNEI come from the germline V gene. The CDR3: CASDRGQYNEQFF. CDR3 bases: TGTGCCAGCGACAGGGGGCAGTACAATGAGCAGTTCTTC.

This clonotype was seen a handful of times. CDR3 coding DNA: TGCAGTGCGGGACAGGGGTACACCGGGGAGCTGTTTTTT. Translating it yields CSAGQGYTGELFF. V is TRBV20-1 and J is TRBJ2-2; 10 bases are a match to TRBD1. The CDR3 totals 13 residues. The junction had 1 base not matched to a gene; V was cut back by 6 bases and J by 3 bases. Germline V lookup: CDR1 DFQATT, CDR2 SNEGSKA (reference sequence).

This chain uses TRBV7-2 with TRBJ2-7, with a weak D call TRBD1 (5 bases). The CDR3 runs 15 residues. Looked up from germline, CDR1 is SGHTA and CDR2 is FQGNSA. Deletions cut 1 base from V and 0 bases from J, with 10 bases between. CDR3 sequence: CASSLEYRRSYEQYF. Here the CDR3 DNA reads TGTGCCAGCAGCTTAGAGTACAGGCGCTCCTACGAGCAGTACTTC.

This clonotype was detected once. The gene calls are TRBV27 and TRBJ2-7, with TRBD1 matching 9 bases. J gave up 4 bases and V 3 bases, and 7 bases lay outside the gene matches. The V gene's germline CDR1 is MNHEY and CDR2 SMNVEV (reference sequence). The CDR3 contains 15 residues. The CDR3 region has the DNA TGTGCCAGCAGTTTTAGTGGGACAGGGCTGTACGAGCAGTACTTC. Translating gives CASSFSGTGLYEQYF.

This clonotype has a count of ten or more. This chain connects TRBV9 to TRBJ1-6; D ambiguous. Looked up from germline, CDR1 is SGDLS and CDR2 is YYNGEE. The CDR3 length is 14 residues. Trimming shortened V by 0 bases and J by 8 bases, and 9 bases separated the two germline ends. CDR3 residues: CASSVAGSDSPLHF. Here the CDR3 DNA reads TGTGCCAGCAGCGTAGCAGGCAGTGATTCACCCCTCCACTTT. Complete variable domain (other parts from reference TRBV9 and TRBJ1-6): DSGVTQTPKHLITATGQRVTLRCSPRSGDLSVYWYQQSLDQGLQFLIQYYNGEERAKGNILERFSAQQFPDLHSELNLSSLELGDSALYFCASSVAGSDSPLHFGNGTRLTVT.

The CDR3 region has the DNA TGTGCCAGCAGCCCCCGACTAGCGGGAGGGCCAGTGAATGAGCAGTTCTTC. Translation gives CASSPRLAGGPVNEQFF. This sequence joins TRBV9 and TRBJ2-1; 14 bases are a match to TRBD2. Trimming at V came to 4 bases and at J to 7 bases, leaving 10 bases not matched to a gene. The CDR3 loop spans 17 amino acids. Germline V gene lookup returns CDR1 SGDLS and CDR2 YYNGEE.

This rearrangement joins TRBV6-5 to TRBJ2-1; TRBD2 aligns across 9 bases. With V trimmed by 0 bases and J by 10 bases, 7 bases remained unmatched. This CDR3 has 15 residues. Germline CDR1 reads MNHEY; CDR2 reads SVGAGI. The CDR3 bases are TGTGCCAGCAGTTACTCCTTAGCGGGAGAGGGGGAGCAGTTCTTC. As protein: CASSYSLAGEGEQFF.

The chain uses TRBV24-1 and TRBJ2-3, with D perhaps matching TRBD1 or TRBD2 (5 bases each). V lost 4 bases and J 14 bases, leaving 18 bases between the germline ends. Germline V CDR1 and CDR2: KGHDR, SFDVKD. The CDR3 runs 13 residues. For the CDR3, the DNA is TGTGCCACCAGTGAGTCGGGACGGCCGGTCGTGTATTTT. Protein product: CATSESGRPVVYF.

The chain recombines TRBV12-3 or TRBV12-4 with TRBJ2-2, with D unresolved. Trimming removed 1 base from V and 6 bases from J, with 12 bases in between. The CDR3 covers 15 residues. The CDR3 sequence: CASSLESGSAGELFF. Written as DNA, the CDR3 is TGTGCCAGCAGTTTAGAAAGTGGGTCGGCCGGGGAGCTGTTTTTT.

This clonotype has a handful of counts. The gene calls are TRBV5-1 and TRBJ2-7; no reliable D call. The CDR3 runs 14 residues. CDR1 and CDR2 (germline): SGHRS, YFSETQ. V shed 4 bases and J shed 2 bases, with 13 bases lying between them. The CDR3: CASSTSGPTYEQYF. CDR3 DNA: TGCGCCAGCAGCACTTCCGGGCCCACCTACGAGCAGTACTTC. Full variable domain (missing parts from reference TRBV5-1 and TRBJ2-7): KAGVTQTPRYLIKTRGQQVTLSCSPISGHRSVSWYQQTPGQGLQFLFEYFSETQRNKGNFPGRFSGRQFSNSRSEMNVSTLELGDSALYLCASSTSGPTYEQYFGPGTRLTVT.

This clonotype was recorded a few times. The V and J genes are TRBV2 and TRBJ2-1, with 8 positions matching TRBD2. The CDR3 is 15 residues long. Germline loops: CDR1 SNHLY, CDR2 FYNNEI. With V trimmed by 5 bases and J by 6 bases, 9 bases remained unmatched. The CDR3 is CASSSRGGLANEQFF. The DNA of the CDR3 is TGTGCCAGCAGTTCCCGGGGGGGGCTTGCCAATGAGCAGTTCTTC.

The CDR3 nucleotides are TGTGCCAGCAGCCCGGGAAGAAAAGAGACCCAGTACTTC. Protein sequence: CASSPGRKETQYF. The rearrangement uses TRBV14 and TRBJ2-5; a weak D match, TRBD2 (5 bases). With 4 bases removed from V and 3 bases from J, the gap between germline ends came to 9 bases. Germline lookup yields CDR1 SGHDN and CDR2 FVKESK. The CDR3 consists of 13 residues.

This clonotype was counted only a few times. V usage is TRBV19 and J usage is TRBJ2-1, with TRBD2 matching over 12 bases. Germline V CDR1 and CDR2: LNHDA, SQIVND (reference sequence). V lost 6 bases to trimming and J lost 8 bases; unmatched junction nucleotides: 11. The CDR3 is 16 residues long. The CDR3 here is CASSTSLAGGPDEQFF. The CDR3 DNA sequence: TGTGCCAGTAGCACTAGCCTAGCGGGAGGGCCTGATGAGCAGTTCTTC.

The chain links TRBV6-5 to TRBJ2-7; 8 bases match TRBD1. V was pared by 8 bases and J by 6 bases, with 3 bases of the junction left unmatched. CDR1 is MNHEY, CDR2 SVGAGI, per germline. The CDR3 covers 11 residues. CDR3 nucleotide sequence: TGTGCCAGCGGAGGACAGGGCGAGCAGTACTTC. This translates into CASGGQGEQYF.

This clonotype was detected only a few times. V gene TRBV29-1 combines with J gene TRBJ2-1; D perhaps matches TRBD2 (5 bases). Germline CDR1 reads SQVTM; CDR2 reads ANQGSEA. V was trimmed by 3 bases and J by 5 bases, leaving 14 bases between them. The CDR3 spans 14 residues. CDR3 residues: CSVDQGRVHNEQFF. CDR3 sequence (DNA): TGCAGCGTTGATCAAGGGAGAGTCCACAATGAGCAGTTCTTC.

In this sample, this clonotype turned up a few times. This rearrangement joins TRBV5-6 to TRBJ2-7; D is tentatively TRBD1 or TRBD2 (5 bases each). V was shortened by 4 bases and J by 3 bases, with 23 bases between the two germline ends. The CDR3 totals 17 residues. Germline V gene sequence: CDR1 SGHDT, CDR2 YYEEEE. The CDR3, as DNA: TGTGCCAGCAGCCCCGTACTCTCGGGGACCTCCAACTACGAGCAGTACTTC. As protein: CASSPVLSGTSNYEQYF.

The genes are TRBV5-1 and TRBJ1-4; maybe TRBD1 (6 bases). This CDR3 spans 15 amino acids. Germline CDR1 SGHRS, CDR2 YFSETQ. Trimming pared 4 bases from V and 4 bases from J, leaving 14 bases between. The CDR3 region is CASSVNRADNEKLFF. The CDR3 coding sequence is TGCGCCAGCAGCGTGAACAGGGCGGATAATGAAAAACTGTTTTTT.